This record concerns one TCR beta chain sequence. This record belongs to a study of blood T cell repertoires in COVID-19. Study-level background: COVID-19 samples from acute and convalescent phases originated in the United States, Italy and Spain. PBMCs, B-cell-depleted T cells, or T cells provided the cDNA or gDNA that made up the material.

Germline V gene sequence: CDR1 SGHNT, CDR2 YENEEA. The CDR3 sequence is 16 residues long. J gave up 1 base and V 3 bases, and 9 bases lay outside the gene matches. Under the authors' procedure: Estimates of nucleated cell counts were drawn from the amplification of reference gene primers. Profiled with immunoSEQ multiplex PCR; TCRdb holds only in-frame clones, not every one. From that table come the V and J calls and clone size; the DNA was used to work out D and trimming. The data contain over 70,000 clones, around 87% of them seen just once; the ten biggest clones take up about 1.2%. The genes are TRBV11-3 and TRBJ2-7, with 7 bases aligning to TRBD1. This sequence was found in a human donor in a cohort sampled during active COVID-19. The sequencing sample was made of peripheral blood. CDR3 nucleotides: TGTGCCAGCAGCTTCGTACAGGGGAGAGGGTCCTACGAGCAGTACTTC. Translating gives CASSFVQGRGSYEQYF.